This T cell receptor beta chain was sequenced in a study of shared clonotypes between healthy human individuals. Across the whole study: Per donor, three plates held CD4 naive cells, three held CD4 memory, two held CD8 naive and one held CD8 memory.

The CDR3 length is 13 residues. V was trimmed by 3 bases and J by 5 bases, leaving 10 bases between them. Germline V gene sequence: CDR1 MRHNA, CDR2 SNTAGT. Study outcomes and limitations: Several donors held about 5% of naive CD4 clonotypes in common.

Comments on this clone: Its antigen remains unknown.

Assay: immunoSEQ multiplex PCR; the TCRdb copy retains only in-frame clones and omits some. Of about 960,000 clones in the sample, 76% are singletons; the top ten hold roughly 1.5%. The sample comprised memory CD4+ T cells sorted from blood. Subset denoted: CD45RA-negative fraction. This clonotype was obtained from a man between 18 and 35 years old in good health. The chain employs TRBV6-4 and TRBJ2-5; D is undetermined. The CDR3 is CASSEWIGETQYF. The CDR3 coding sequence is TGTGCCAGCAGTGAATGGATTGGGGAGACCCAGTACTTC.